Listed here is a single T cell receptor beta chain. TCRdb's table, derived via immunoSEQ multiplex PCR, lists solely in-frame clones and lacks some. The data contain 90,000 to 130,000 clones, 70% to 85% of them singletons. The CDR3 consists of 12 residues. CDR1 and CDR2 (germline): MDHEN, SYDVKM. V gave up 5 bases and J gave up 11 bases, with 15 bases separating them. These data originate in a study of cytomegalovirus exposure and HLA in healthy donors. V usage is TRBV28 and J usage is TRBJ1-1; D uncertain. Sequencing was carried out using PBMCs. The clonotype comes from a woman between 18 and 29 years old in good health and CMV-seronegative. The CDR3 bases are TGTGCCAGCAGTCCCCCGGAGCGGCCGGCTTTCTTT. It encodes CASSPPERPAFF.